A single sample is the source of the 21 T cell receptor beta chains below, sequenced in a study of T cell repertoires in cytomegalovirus infection. MiXCR, run by TCRdb on the reads, gives a single entry per CDR3 protein. The table has 150,000 or so distinct CDR3 sequences, 15% to 20% seen once. Sequenced: CD8+ T cells from PBMCs. These receptors all stem from a human donor in good health (CMV status not recorded). Some clones in this sample may be carry-over from other donors' samples.

The chain couples TRBV20-1 to TRBJ2-1; a possible D gene is TRBD1 (5 bases). This CDR3 is built from 15 residues. Germline V gene data show CDR1 as DFQATT and CDR2 as SNEGSKA (reference sequence). Trimming pared 1 base from V and 2 bases from J, leaving 12 bases between. Here the CDR3 DNA reads TGCAGTGCTAGAGTGGGGCAGGGTCCCTACAATGAGCAGTTCTTC. Translated, it gives CSARVGQGPYNEQFF.

This clonotype was seen more than once but under ten times. The chain uses TRBV6-2 or TRBV6-3 and TRBJ2-7; 7 nucleotides match TRBD1. In germline, CDR1 is MNHEY, CDR2 SVGEGT. CDR3 length equals 13 residues. Trimming removed 3 bases from V and 7 bases from J; junction bases left unmatched: 6. The CDR3 nucleotides read TGTGCCAGCAGTTATACAGGGGCTTTAGAGCAGTACTTC. This translates into CASSYTGALEQYF.

This clonotype was observed many times. The V call is TRBV7-2, the J call TRBJ2-3, with a weak D call TRBD2 (6 bases). Germline V gene sequence: CDR1 SGHTA, CDR2 FQGNSA. The CDR3 runs to 14 residues. Trimming removed 7 bases from V and 3 bases from J, with 14 bases in between. In nucleotides, the CDR3 is TGTGCCAGCACCTCCGGGCTAGCGACAGATACGCAGTATTTT. Translating gives CASTSGLATDTQYF.

This clonotype was seen just once. The chain has TRBV19 and TRBJ1-1; maybe TRBD1 (5 bases). In germline, CDR1 is LNHDA, CDR2 SQIVND (reference sequence). The germline V and J ends were trimmed by 3 bases and 4 bases, with 9 bases remaining between them. The CDR3 covers 13 residues. CDR3 coding DNA: TGTGCCAGTAGTATTGCCGGGGGCACTGAAGCTTTCTTT. Translation: CASSIAGGTEAFF. Full variable domain (remainder filled in from reference TRBV19 and TRBJ1-1): DGGITQSPKYLFRKEGQNVTLSCEQNLNHDAMYWYRQDPGQGLRLIYYSQIVNDFQKGDIAEGYSVSREKKESFPLTVTSAQKNPTAFYLCASSIAGGTEAFFGQGTRLTVV.

The genes are TRBV12-3 or TRBV12-4 and TRBJ1-1, with a weak D call TRBD1 (6 bases). This CDR3 contains 16 residues. The ends were cut back, 6 bases at V and 0 bases at J, with 17 bases in the middle. The CDR3 sequence: CASSPLLGGLNTEAFF. The CDR3 nucleotides read TGTGCCAGCAGCCCCCTTCTTGGGGGGCTGAACACTGAAGCTTTCTTT.

This clonotype has more than one count but fewer than ten. The chain has TRBV2 and TRBJ2-1; D may match TRBD1 or TRBD2 (5 bases each). The V gene's germline CDR1 is SNHLY and CDR2 FYNNEI. V was cut by 1 base and J by 6 bases, with 16 bases left in between. This CDR3 contains 16 residues. The CDR3 loop is CASSEEGESLSNEQFF. The CDR3 coding sequence is TGTGCCAGCAGTGAAGAAGGGGAGAGCCTTTCCAATGAGCAGTTCTTC.

A few counts support this clonotype. The V and J genes are TRBV7-8 and TRBJ2-4; TRBD1 matches at 8 bases. This CDR3 contains 15 residues. The V and J ends lost 4 bases and 6 bases, in that order; junction bases with no gene match: 8. Per germline, CDR1 SGHVS and CDR2 FQNEAQ. Here the CDR3 DNA reads TGTGCCAGCAGCTCTCGGGGACAGGAACGAAACATTCAGTACTTC. Residues: CASSSRGQERNIQYF.

The chain is built from TRBV2 and TRBJ1-1; 8 nucleotides line up with TRBD1. The CDR3 spans 17 residues. Unmatched junction bases numbered 19, after V lost 6 bases and J lost 7 bases. Per the germline V gene, CDR1 is SNHLY and CDR2 is FYNNEI. CDR3 loop: CASRSDRVGETVIEAFF. The CDR3 DNA is TGTGCCAGCAGGTCGGACAGGGTCGGGGAGACCGTAATTGAAGCTTTCTTT.

In its sample, this clonotype was seen many times. The chain combines TRBV29-1 with TRBJ2-1, with D hard to call. Germline V gene sequence: CDR1 SQVTM, CDR2 ANQGSEA. Trimming removed 3 bases at V and 5 bases at J, with 2 bases between. CDR3 size: 10 residues. The chain's CDR3 is CSVDNNEQFF. The CDR3 nucleotides read TGCAGCGTTGATAACAATGAGCAGTTCTTC.

The V call is TRBV6-2 or TRBV6-3, the J call TRBJ2-1, with 10 positions matching TRBD2. Trimming took 7 bases from V and 3 from J; bases not matched to a gene: 9. Germline V gene sequence: CDR1 MNHEY, CDR2 SVGEGT. The CDR3 consists of 16 residues. The CDR3 spells CASKIRTSGRYNEQFF. DNA of the CDR3: TGTGCCAGCAAAATAAGGACTAGCGGTCGCTACAATGAGCAGTTCTTC.

This sequence joins TRBV7-2 and TRBJ2-7; D gene uncertain. This CDR3 comprises 13 residues. Germline V gene lookup returns CDR1 SGHTA and CDR2 FQGNSA. Trimming pared 5 bases from V and 5 bases from J, leaving 13 bases between. In nucleotides, the CDR3 is TGTGCCAGCAGCAGTTCACGGGTTAACGAGCAGTACTTC. Protein product: CASSSSRVNEQYF.

The chain links TRBV5-6 to TRBJ2-1; TRBD1 is a possible D gene (6 bases). The ends were cut back, 3 bases at V and 4 bases at J, with 14 bases in the middle. Germline V gives CDR1 SGHDT, CDR2 YYEEEE. This CDR3 has 15 amino acids. In DNA form, the CDR3 reads TGTGCCAGCAGCTCCGGGACACCACAGTACAATGAGCAGTTCTTC. Amino acids: CASSSGTPQYNEQFF.

The chain carries TRBV27 and TRBJ2-2; the D is unclear. The CDR3 has 12 amino acids. The V gene's germline CDR1 is MNHEY and CDR2 SMNVEV (reference sequence). The ends were cut back, 2 bases at V and 6 bases at J, with 4 bases in the middle. DNA of the CDR3: TGTGCCAGCAGTTTAGGTCCCGGGGAGCTGTTTTTT. Translation: CASSLGPGELFF.

With respect to this clonotype: At one of its ends the junction is not consistent with the germline gene, which may arise from a read error. The V and J genes are TRBV2 and TRBJ2-7; no reliable D call. The CDR3 spans 12 residues. The germline CDR1 and CDR2 sequences are SNHLY and FYNNEI. CDR3 DNA: TGTCCCAGCTTAACTGCCACCTACGAGCAGTACTTC. Protein sequence: CPSLTATYEQYF.

This clonotype was seen a few times. The gene calls are TRBV6-2 or TRBV6-3 and TRBJ2-7, with D unclear. This CDR3 is built from 13 residues. Between the trimmed V and J ends, which lost 7 bases and 2 bases, there was a span of 12 bases. The germline CDR1 and CDR2 sequences are MNHEY and SVGEGT. CDR3 sequence (DNA): TGTGCCAGCAAAGTGGGGTCCCCCTACGAGCAGTACTTC. Its translation: CASKVGSPYEQYF.

This chain joins TRBV20-1 and TRBJ1-1; D remains unclear. The CDR3 is made up of 14 amino acids. Between the trimmed V and J ends, which lost 1 base and 1 base, there was a span of 10 bases. Germline V CDR1 and CDR2: DFQATT, SNEGSKA (reference sequence). Here the CDR3 reads CSARGRTENTEAFF. The CDR3 DNA follows: TGCAGTGCTAGAGGCCGGACGGAGAACACTGAAGCTTTCTTT.

In its sample, this clonotype was seen a few times. V is TRBV28 and J is TRBJ1-1; D may be TRBD1 (6 bases). Trimming stripped 5 bases from V and 0 bases from J, with 19 bases between. The V gene's germline CDR1 is MDHEN and CDR2 SYDVKM. The CDR3 is 17 residues long. The CDR3 DNA sequence: TGTGCCAGCAGTCCCGCGGCAGGGGTGAGAATGAACACTGAAGCTTTCTTT. Translation gives CASSPAAGVRMNTEAFF. Complete variable domain (other parts from reference TRBV28 and TRBJ1-1): DVKVTQSSRYLVKRTGEKVFLECVQDMDHENMFWYRQDPGLGLRLIYFSYDVKMKEKGDIPEGYSVSREKKERFSLILESASTNQTSMYLCASSPAAGVRMNTEAFFGQGTRLTVV.

DNA for the CDR3: TGTGCCTGGATAGGGAAGAGCTACGAGCAGTACTTC. Translation gives CAWIGKSYEQYF. V is TRBV30 and J is TRBJ2-7; unclear D gene. Germline V gene lookup returns CDR1 GTSNPN and CDR2 SVGIG (reference sequence). CDR3 length equals 12 residues. V lost 4 bases to trimming and J lost 3 bases, with 10 bases between them.

The chain has TRBV7-9 and TRBJ2-2; 11 bases agree with TRBD2. V dropped 5 bases and J dropped 4; count of bases not matched to a gene: 9. The CDR3 is made up of 17 amino acids. CDR1 is SEHNR and CDR2 is FQNEAQ in the germline V gene (reference sequence). CDR3 nucleotides: TGTGCCAGCAGCCAGCCCGGGACTAGCGGAACCACCGGGGAGCTGTTTTTT. Protein: CASSQPGTSGTTGELFF. Combining the CDR3 with reference TRBV7-9 and TRBJ2-2 gives the whole variable domain DTGVSQNPRHKITKRGQNVTFRCDPISEHNRLYWYRQTLGQGPEFLTYFQNEAQLEKSRLLSDRFSAERPKGSFSTLEIQRTEQGDSAMYLCASSQPGTSGTTGELFFGEGSRLTVL.

The gene calls are TRBV6-2 or TRBV6-3 and TRBJ2-7, with D hard to call. This CDR3 contains 14 residues. With 7 bases removed from V and 3 bases from J, the gap between germline ends came to 16 bases. The germline V gene encodes CDR1 MNHEY and CDR2 SVGEGT. The CDR3 protein is CASTSYLINYEQYF. The CDR3 nucleotides read TGTGCCAGCACCTCGTACCTGATAAACTACGAGCAGTACTTC.

This chain joins TRBV7-8 and TRBJ1-1, with D perhaps TRBD1 (5 bases). Germline V gene data show CDR1 as SGHVS and CDR2 as FQNEAQ. V lost 5 bases and J lost 3, with 13 bases in between. The CDR3 length is 14 residues. CDR3 sequence: CASSPLRGYTEAFF. In nucleotides, the CDR3 is TGTGCCAGCAGCCCTCTTAGGGGATACACTGAAGCTTTCTTT. The whole variable domain, filled in from reference TRBV7-8 and TRBJ1-1, reads GAGVSQSPRYKVAKRGQDVALRCDPISGHVSLFWYQQALGQGPEFLTYFQNEAQLDKSGLPSDRFFAERPEGSVSTLKIQRTQQEDSAVYLCASSPLRGYTEAFFGQGTRLTVV.